The present TCR beta chain was sequenced within a study of T cell repertoires in cytomegalovirus infection. One entry per CDR3 protein results from TCRdb running MiXCR on the reads. The sample contains about a million distinct CDR3 sequences, roughly a third of which appear only once. Germline CDR1 SGHDT, CDR2 YYEEEE. This CDR3 contains 15 residues. The V and J ends lost 4 bases and 5 bases respectively, with 18 bases between them. On this clonotype itself: No antigen is known for it.

The material was cultured CD8+ T cells from PBMCs, obtained from culture after CMV antigen stimulation. This clonotype was sampled from a human donor in good health (CMV status not recorded). Some clones in this sample may be carry-over from other donors' samples. The genes are TRBV5-6 and TRBJ2-5; either TRBD1 or TRBD2 may supply D (5 bases each). The CDR3 here is CASSPIGTAGETQYF. CDR3 sequence (DNA): TGTGCCAGCAGCCCCATAGGGACCGCAGGGGAGACCCAGTACTTC.